Shown below are 32 T cell receptor beta chains from a single sample sequenced in a study of blood T cell repertoires in COVID-19 (dated by TCRdb to the early 2020s). Libraries came from the immunoSEQ multiplex PCR assay. The immuneACCESS repertoire file appears here via TCRdb, limited to in-frame rearrangements. These files lack a portion of the clones; in checked studies, under half of the deficit traces to unresolved V genes, and the cause of the others is not known. This sample comprises roughly 100,000 clones, roughly nine tenths of them detected only once. Around 5.5% of the sample goes to the ten largest clones. Sequencing input: peripheral blood. The receptors derive from a human donor in a cohort sampled during active COVID-19.

The gene calls are TRBV3-1 (or the pseudogene TRBV3-2) and TRBJ2-1, with a possible D match to TRBD2 (6 bases). V was pared by 5 bases and J by 7 bases, with 18 bases between. This CDR3 is built from 15 residues. Germline V lookup: CDR1 LGHDT, CDR2 YNNKEL (reference sequence). The CDR3 coding sequence is TGTGCCAGCAGCTTTAGCGGAGGCAGAAGGAATGAGCAGTTCTTC. It encodes CASSFSGGRRNEQFF.

The chain employs TRBV11-2 and TRBJ2-6; 8 bases are shared with TRBD1. The CDR3 is 19 residues long. V lost 8 bases and J lost 1; bases outside the gene matches: 16. The germline V gene encodes CDR1 SGHAT and CDR2 FQNNGV. The CDR3 here is CASGKSRTGPTSGANVLTF. CDR3 sequence (DNA): TGTGCCAGCGGCAAATCCAGGACAGGGCCAACTTCTGGGGCCAACGTCCTGACTTTC.

There are a few counts of this clone. This CDR3 is CASSEVLRDRFYGYTF. CDR3 bases: TGTGCCAGCAGTGAAGTGCTTCGGGACAGGTTCTATGGCTACACCTTC. The chain joins TRBV2 to TRBJ1-2; 8 bases match TRBD1. The CDR3 sequence is 16 residues long. The germline CDR1 and CDR2 sequences are SNHLY and FYNNEI. The junction had 8 bases not matched to a gene; V was cut back by 1 base and J by 4 bases.

The count of this clone is one. DNA for the CDR3: TGTGCCAGCAGTTCGACAGTCTCCGAGCAGTACTTC. Protein sequence: CASSSTVSEQYF. The chain has TRBV28 and TRBJ2-7, with D possibly matching TRBD1 (5 bases). Germline V CDR1 and CDR2: MDHEN, SYDVKM. Trimming shortened V by 4 bases and J by 6 bases, and 10 bases separated the two germline ends. This CDR3 is built from 12 residues.

The chain links TRBV4-2 to TRBJ1-3; D uncertain. V lost 0 bases and J lost 4, with 10 bases in between. Germline CDR1 and CDR2: LGHNA and YNFKEQ. CDR3 size: 15 residues. CDR3 coding DNA: TGTGCCAGCAGCCAAGATTACACAGCAGGAAACACCATATATTTT. Translating gives CASSQDYTAGNTIYF.

The rearrangement joins TRBV3-1 (or the pseudogene TRBV3-2) to TRBJ2-3, with 7 bases identical to TRBD2. CDR1 is LGHDT, CDR2 YNNKEL, per germline (reference sequence). V was clipped by 2 bases and J by 5 bases; unmatched bases: 4. The CDR3 totals 14 residues. The CDR3 DNA is TGTGCCAGCAGCCAATATGGGGGGGGAGATACGCAGTATTTT. This gives the protein CASSQYGGGDTQYF.

The chain couples TRBV27 to TRBJ2-2; D remains unclear. This CDR3 has 15 amino acids. With 5 bases removed from V and 2 bases from J, the gap between germline ends came to 12 bases. Germline V CDR1 and CDR2: MNHEY, SMNVEV (reference sequence). This CDR3 reads CASSTPKDNTGELFF. In nucleotides, the CDR3 is TGTGCCAGCAGTACTCCCAAAGATAACACCGGGGAGCTGTTTTTT.

The J gene is TRBJ2-7, the V gene TRBV28, with D unclear. The CDR3 covers 15 residues. Germline CDR1 MDHEN, CDR2 SYDVKM. Trimming took 5 bases from V and 2 from J, leaving 16 bases between them. The CDR3 is CASSLSSPGPYEQYF. CDR3 DNA: TGTGCCAGCAGTCTATCCTCGCCCGGTCCCTACGAGCAGTACTTC.

The chain joins TRBV15 to TRBJ1-2; no clear D gene. V lost 1 base, J lost 4 bases, and 13 bases lay in between. CDR1 and CDR2 (germline): LNHNV, YYDKDF (reference sequence). The CDR3 extends over 15 amino acids. The CDR3 sequence: CATSRVGGPVYGYTF. The CDR3 DNA reads TGTGCCACCAGCAGAGTGGGAGGGCCTGTCTATGGCTACACCTTC.

J is TRBJ1-1 and V is TRBV19; D might be TRBD1 (5 bases). Germline V gene sequence: CDR1 LNHDA, CDR2 SQIVND (reference sequence). CDR3 size: 13 residues. The V end was cut by 4 bases, the J end by 3 bases, with 9 bases between. The CDR3: CASSTGIHTEAFF. The CDR3 nucleotides read TGTGCCAGTAGTACAGGGATACACACTGAAGCTTTCTTT.

This chain links TRBV28 with TRBJ2-1; unclear D gene. The V and J ends lost 6 bases and 0 bases respectively, with 9 bases between them. Looked up from germline, CDR1 is MDHEN and CDR2 is SYDVKM. CDR3 length: 14 residues. CDR3 DNA: TGTGCCAGCAGACGGGTCCTCTCCTACAATGAGCAGTTCTTC. It encodes CASRRVLSYNEQFF.

The chain has TRBV7-8 and TRBJ2-2; 9 bases are shared with TRBD2. Per germline, CDR1 SGHVS and CDR2 FQNEAQ. This CDR3 is built from 16 residues. J lost 5 bases, V lost 5 bases, and 9 bases had no gene match. The CDR3 DNA is TGTGCCAGCAGCCGGGGGCTAGCGGGAATAACCGGGGAGCTGTTTTTT. Its translation is CASSRGLAGITGELFF.

J is TRBJ2-7 and V is TRBV18; D is undetermined. Trimming took off 1 base at V and 0 bases at J, with 7 bases between the two ends. The V gene's germline CDR1 is KGHSH and CDR2 LQKENI. The CDR3 is 14 residues long. The CDR3 DNA sequence: TGTGCCAGCTCACCACGAGAAACCTCCTACGAGCAGTACTTC. It codes for CASSPRETSYEQYF.

V is TRBV5-4 and J is TRBJ1-1; tentative D call: TRBD1 (5 bases). The CDR3 is 17 amino acids. CDR1 is SGHNT and CDR2 is YYREEE in the germline V gene (reference sequence). The V end lost 1 base, the J end lost 7 bases, and 23 bases lay between the germline ends. The CDR3 bases are TGTGCCAGCAGCTTGACAAACCAGGGTTGGGGGGATGATGAAGCTTTCTTT. It yields the protein CASSLTNQGWGDDEAFF. The whole variable domain, remainder taken from reference TRBV5-4 and TRBJ1-1, is ETGVTQSPTHLIKTRGQQVTLRCSSQSGHNTVSWYQQALGQGPQFIFQYYREEENGRGNFPPRFSGLQFPNYSSELNVNALELDDSALYLCASSLTNQGWGDDEAFFGQGTRLTVV.

This chain uses TRBV5-1 with TRBJ2-7; tentatively, D is TRBD1 (7 bases). Per germline, CDR1 SGHRS and CDR2 YFSETQ. This CDR3 contains 15 residues. The V gene lost 0 bases and the J gene lost 6 bases, with 16 bases spanning the gap. The CDR3, as DNA: TGCGCCAGCAGCTTGGGAGGAGGGACAGAGACCGAGCAGTACTTC. It specifies CASSLGGGTETEQYF.

The chain couples TRBV6-5 to TRBJ2-5, with a tentative D call TRBD2 (6 bases). The CDR3 consists of 14 residues. V lost 2 bases, J lost 4 bases, and 11 bases lay in between. Germline CDR1 reads MNHEY; CDR2 reads SVGAGI. CDR3: CASSYTEGLETQYF. In DNA form, the CDR3 reads TGTGCCAGCAGTTACACGGAGGGCTTAGAGACCCAGTACTTC.

V and J are TRBV9 and TRBJ1-3; possibly TRBD1 for D (6 bases). Per the germline V gene, CDR1 is SGDLS and CDR2 is YYNGEE. The V gene lost 4 bases and the J gene lost 0 bases, with 11 bases spanning the gap. The CDR3 covers 15 residues. For the CDR3, the DNA is TGTGCCAGCAGCCCCCGGACAGACTCTGGAAACACCATATATTTT. As protein: CASSPRTDSGNTIYF.

The V gene is TRBV28, the J gene TRBJ2-7, with 10 bases matching TRBD2. Germline V gene lookup returns CDR1 MDHEN and CDR2 SYDVKM. CDR3 length: 15 residues. With V trimmed by 3 bases and J by 7 bases, 9 bases remained unmatched. This CDR3 is CASSFNLAGAQEQYF. The CDR3 bases are TGTGCCAGCAGTTTTAATCTAGCGGGAGCTCAGGAGCAGTACTTC.

The rearrangement uses TRBV7-3 and TRBJ1-6, with 8 bases that match TRBD1. CDR1 is SGHTA and CDR2 is FQGTGA in the germline V gene. CDR3 length: 14 residues. Trimming at V came to 6 bases and at J to 10 bases, leaving 8 bases not matched to a gene. Written as DNA, the CDR3 is TGTGCCAGCAGTTTTGGACAGGGAGGATCACCCCTCCACTTT. Amino acid sequence: CASSFGQGGSPLHF.

The chain links TRBV4-2 to TRBJ2-7; a weak D match, TRBD2 (6 bases). Germline assignment: CDR1 LGHNA and CDR2 YNFKEQ. V lost 3 bases, J lost 5 bases, and 20 bases lay in between. The CDR3 is made up of 16 amino acids. The CDR3 DNA follows: TGTGCCAGCAGCCAGAGGAGGGTCAGGGAGCGGGACGAGCAGTACTTC. It encodes CASSQRRVRERDEQYF.

The V and J genes are TRBV28 and TRBJ1-1; 8 nucleotides align to TRBD1. V lost 6 bases and J lost 3; bases outside the gene matches: 15. Germline CDR1 MDHEN, CDR2 SYDVKM. This CDR3 region has 17 residues. CDR3 residues: CASSFPTTGQGYTEAFF. The CDR3 DNA reads as TGTGCCAGCAGCTTTCCAACCACCGGACAGGGATACACTGAAGCTTTCTTT.

The chain uses TRBV28 and TRBJ1-5; D not certain. Trimming shortened V by 6 bases and J by 4 bases, and 19 bases separated the two germline ends. Germline V gives CDR1 MDHEN, CDR2 SYDVKM. The CDR3 has 16 amino acids. CDR3 region: CASRLRSLDLNQPQHF. In DNA, the CDR3 is TGTGCCAGCAGACTAAGGTCCCTTGATCTAAATCAGCCCCAGCATTTT.

This rearrangement joins TRBV28 to TRBJ1-1, with no clear D. Deletions cut 6 bases from V and 5 bases from J, with 16 bases between. CDR1 MDHEN and CDR2 SYDVKM come from the germline V gene. CDR3 length equals 14 residues. The CDR3: CASRVPRYDTEAFF. In DNA form, the CDR3 reads TGTGCCAGCAGAGTTCCGAGGTATGATACTGAAGCTTTCTTT. Using reference TRBV28 and TRBJ1-1 for the parts outside the CDR3, the full variable domain is DVKVTQSSRYLVKRTGEKVFLECVQDMDHENMFWYRQDPGLGLRLIYFSYDVKMKEKGDIPEGYSVSREKKERFSLILESASTNQTSMYLCASRVPRYDTEAFFGQGTRLTVV.

The chain is built from TRBV30 and TRBJ1-2; 7 bases align to TRBD1. The V segment lost 2 bases and the J segment 4 bases; nucleotides outside the gene matches: 10. Germline V gene data show CDR1 as GTSNPN and CDR2 as SVGIG (reference sequence). The CDR3 is made up of 15 amino acids. The CDR3 region is CAWSRGGGAGYGYTF. CDR3 bases: TGTGCCTGGAGTCGAGGAGGGGGCGCGGGCTATGGCTACACCTTC.

The chain uses TRBV7-9 and TRBJ2-2; D remains unclear. The CDR3 covers 15 residues. Looked up from germline, CDR1 is SEHNR and CDR2 is FQNEAQ (reference sequence). Trimming shortened V by 1 base and J by 4 bases, and 10 bases separated the two germline ends. The CDR3 DNA is TGTGCCAGCAGCTTAGTTCGGCAGCGCACCGGGGAGCTGTTTTTT. The encoded protein is CASSLVRQRTGELFF.

In its sample, this clone was seen a few times. The chain uses TRBV6-5 and TRBJ1-6; a weak D match, TRBD1 (6 bases). CDR1 is MNHEY and CDR2 is SVGAGI in the germline V gene. The CDR3 is 15 residues long. The V and J ends lost 8 bases and 7 bases respectively, with 18 bases between them. Written as DNA, the CDR3 is TGTGCCAGCCGTATCATGACAGGACCGAATTCACCCCTCCACTTT. It codes for CASRIMTGPNSPLHF.

J is TRBJ1-3 and V is TRBV25-1; no reliable D call. Germline CDR1 reads MGHDK; CDR2 reads SYGVNS. The CDR3 extends over 14 amino acids. V dropped 7 bases and J dropped 3 bases, with 13 bases sitting between them. CDR3 coding DNA: TGTGCCAGCATTATGGGCGTTCTTGGAAACACCATATATTTT. This sequence encodes CASIMGVLGNTIYF.

This chain uses TRBV5-4 with TRBJ2-3, with D possibly being TRBD2 (5 bases). The ends were cut back, 4 bases at V and 0 bases at J, with 15 bases in the middle. Germline CDR1 and CDR2: SGHNT and YYREEE (reference sequence). The CDR3 is 16 amino acids. The CDR3 sequence is CASSPDSGLSTDTQYF. The CDR3 bases are TGTGCCAGCAGCCCGGATTCGGGGTTGAGCACAGATACGCAGTATTTT.

The rearrangement joins TRBV11-2 to TRBJ2-1; TRBD2 matches 7 bases. The trim removed 5 bases at V and 5 bases at J, leaving 18 bases unmatched. This CDR3 comprises 18 residues. CDR1 is SGHAT and CDR2 is FQNNGV in the germline V gene. CDR3 sequence reads: CASSQRISGEGVNNEQFF. The CDR3 nucleotides are TGTGCCAGCAGCCAACGGATTAGTGGGGAGGGAGTAAACAATGAGCAGTTCTTC.

The J gene is TRBJ1-5, the V gene TRBV18; TRBD1 matches at 7 bases. Germline assignment: CDR1 KGHSH and CDR2 LQKENI. CDR3 size: 14 residues. J gave up 6 bases and V 6 bases, and 8 bases lay outside the gene matches. The CDR3 here is CASSPDRVGQPQHF. The CDR3 nucleotides read TGTGCCAGCTCCCCCGACAGGGTAGGTCAGCCCCAGCATTTT.

The V and J genes are TRBV7-9 and TRBJ1-2, with TRBD1 matching over 8 bases. The germline gives CDR1 SEHNR, CDR2 FQNEAQ (reference sequence). The V and J ends lost 6 bases and 4 bases, in that order; junction bases with no gene match: 13. This CDR3 is 16 amino acids long. CDR3 bases: TGTGCCAGCAGGCAAAGCGGACAGGGAAAAAGCTATGGCTACACCTTC. This sequence encodes CASRQSGQGKSYGYTF.

The chain couples TRBV12-5 to TRBJ2-2, with TRBD2 as a possible D gene (6 bases). Germline-derived CDR1 and CDR2 are LGHNT and FRNRAP. The CDR3 runs 11 residues. Trimming shortened V by 5 bases and J by 13 bases, and 11 bases separated the two germline ends. CDR3 nucleotides: TGTGCTAGTGGTCAGGTGGGAGGGCTGTTTTTT. Translated, it gives CASGQVGGLFF.